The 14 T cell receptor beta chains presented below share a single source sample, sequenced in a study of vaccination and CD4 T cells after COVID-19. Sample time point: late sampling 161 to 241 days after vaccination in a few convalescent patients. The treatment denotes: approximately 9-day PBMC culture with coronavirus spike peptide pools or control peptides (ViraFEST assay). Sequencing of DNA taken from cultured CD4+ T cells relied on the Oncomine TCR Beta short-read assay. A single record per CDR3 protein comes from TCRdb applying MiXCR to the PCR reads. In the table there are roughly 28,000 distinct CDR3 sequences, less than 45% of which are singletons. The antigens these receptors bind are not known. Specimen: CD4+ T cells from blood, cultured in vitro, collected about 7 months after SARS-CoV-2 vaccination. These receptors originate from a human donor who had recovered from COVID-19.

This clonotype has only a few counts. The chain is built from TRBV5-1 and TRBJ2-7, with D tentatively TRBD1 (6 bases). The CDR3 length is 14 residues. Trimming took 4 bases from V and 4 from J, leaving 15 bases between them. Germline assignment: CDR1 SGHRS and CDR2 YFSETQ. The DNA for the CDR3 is TGCGCCAGCAGCCCCGGGACACGACCTTACGAGCAGTACTTC. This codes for CASSPGTRPYEQYF.

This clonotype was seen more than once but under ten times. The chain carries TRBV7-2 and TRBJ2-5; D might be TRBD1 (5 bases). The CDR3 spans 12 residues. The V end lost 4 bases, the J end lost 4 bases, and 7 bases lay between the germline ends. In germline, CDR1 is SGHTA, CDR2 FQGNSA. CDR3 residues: CASSSGAETQYF. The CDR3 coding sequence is TGTGCCAGCAGCTCTGGGGCAGAGACCCAGTACTTC. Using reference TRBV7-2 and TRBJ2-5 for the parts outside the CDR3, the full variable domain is GAGVSQSPSNKVTEKGKDVELRCDPISGHTALYWYRQSLGQGLEFLIYFQGNSAPDKSGLPSDRFSAERTGGSVSTLTIQRTQQEDSAVYLCASSSGAETQYFGPGTRLLVL.

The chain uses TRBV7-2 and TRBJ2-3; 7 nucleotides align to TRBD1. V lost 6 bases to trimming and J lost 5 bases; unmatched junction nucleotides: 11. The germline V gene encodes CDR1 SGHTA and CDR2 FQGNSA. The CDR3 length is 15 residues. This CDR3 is CASRGTTGIGDTQYF. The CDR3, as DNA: TGTGCCAGCAGAGGGACGACAGGGATTGGAGATACGCAGTATTTT.

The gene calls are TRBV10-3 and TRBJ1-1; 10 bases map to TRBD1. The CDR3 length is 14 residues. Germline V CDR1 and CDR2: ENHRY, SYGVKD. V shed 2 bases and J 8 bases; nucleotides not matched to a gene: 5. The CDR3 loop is CAISEGTGAVEAFF. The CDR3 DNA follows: TGTGCCATCAGTGAGGGGACAGGGGCGGTAGAAGCTTTCTTT.

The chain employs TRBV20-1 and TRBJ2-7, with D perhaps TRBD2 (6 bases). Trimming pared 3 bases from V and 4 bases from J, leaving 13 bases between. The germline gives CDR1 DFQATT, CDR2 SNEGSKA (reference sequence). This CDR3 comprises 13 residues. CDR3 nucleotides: TGCAGTGCTAGCTCGGGAGCCAGTTACGAGCAGTACTTC. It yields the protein CSASSGASYEQYF.

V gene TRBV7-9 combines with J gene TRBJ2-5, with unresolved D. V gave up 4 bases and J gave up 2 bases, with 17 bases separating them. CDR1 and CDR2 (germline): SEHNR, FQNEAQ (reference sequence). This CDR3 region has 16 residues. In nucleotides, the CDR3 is TGTGCCAGCAGCTCAACCCCCGGTCGGGCGCAAGAGACCCAGTACTTC. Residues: CASSSTPGRAQETQYF.

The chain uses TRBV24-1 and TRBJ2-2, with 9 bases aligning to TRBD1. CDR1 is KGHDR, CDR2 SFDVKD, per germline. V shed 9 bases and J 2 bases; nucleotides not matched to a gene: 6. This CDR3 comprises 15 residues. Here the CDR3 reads CATDKGQGNTGELFF. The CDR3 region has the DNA TGTGCCACCGACAAGGGACAGGGTAACACCGGGGAGCTGTTTTTT.

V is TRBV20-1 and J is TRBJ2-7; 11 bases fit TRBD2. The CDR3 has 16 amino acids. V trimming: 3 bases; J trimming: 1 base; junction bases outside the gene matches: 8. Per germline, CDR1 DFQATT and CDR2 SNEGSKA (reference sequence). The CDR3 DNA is TGCAGTGCTAGTGAACTAGCGGGAGAACGTTCCTACGAGCAGTACTTC. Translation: CSASELAGERSYEQYF.

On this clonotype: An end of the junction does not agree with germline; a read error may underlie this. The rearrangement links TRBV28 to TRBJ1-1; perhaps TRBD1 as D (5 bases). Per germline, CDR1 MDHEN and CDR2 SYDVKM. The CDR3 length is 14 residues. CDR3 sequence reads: CASSSPPGLPTGRF. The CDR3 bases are TGTGCCAGCAGTTCTCCTCCGGGACTCCCTACAGGCCGTTTT.

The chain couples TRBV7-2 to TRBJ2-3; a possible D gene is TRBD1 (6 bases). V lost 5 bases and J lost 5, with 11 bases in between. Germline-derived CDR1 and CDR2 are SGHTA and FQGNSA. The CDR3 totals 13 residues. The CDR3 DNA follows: TGTGCCAGCAGCCCAGGGGTTGGAGATACGCAGTATTTT. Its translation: CASSPGVGDTQYF.

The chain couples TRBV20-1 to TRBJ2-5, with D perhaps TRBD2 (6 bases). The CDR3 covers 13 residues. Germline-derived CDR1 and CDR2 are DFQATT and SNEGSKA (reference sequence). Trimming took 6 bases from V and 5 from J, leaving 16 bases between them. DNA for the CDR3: TGCAGTGCGCCACGGGGGAGTAGTGAGACCCAGTACTTC. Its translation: CSAPRGSSETQYF.

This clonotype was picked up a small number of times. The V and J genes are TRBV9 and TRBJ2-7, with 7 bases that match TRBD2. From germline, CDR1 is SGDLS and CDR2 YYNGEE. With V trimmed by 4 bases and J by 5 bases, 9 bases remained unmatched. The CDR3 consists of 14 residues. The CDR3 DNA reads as TGTGCCAGCAGCTTCGAGGGCGGGAGAGACGAGCAGTACTTC. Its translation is CASSFEGGRDEQYF.

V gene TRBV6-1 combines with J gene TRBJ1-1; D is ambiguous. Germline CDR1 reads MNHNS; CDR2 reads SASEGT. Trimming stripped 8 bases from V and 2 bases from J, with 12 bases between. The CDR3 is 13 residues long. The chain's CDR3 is CASLDTGNTEAFF. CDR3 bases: TGTGCCAGCCTTGACACGGGAAACACTGAAGCTTTCTTT.

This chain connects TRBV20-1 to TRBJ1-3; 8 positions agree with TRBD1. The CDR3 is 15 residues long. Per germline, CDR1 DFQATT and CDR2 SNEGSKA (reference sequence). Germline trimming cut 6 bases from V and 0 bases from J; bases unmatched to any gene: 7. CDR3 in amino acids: CSANAGTGSGNTIYF. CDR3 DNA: TGCAGTGCCAACGCCGGGACAGGCTCTGGAAACACCATATATTTT.